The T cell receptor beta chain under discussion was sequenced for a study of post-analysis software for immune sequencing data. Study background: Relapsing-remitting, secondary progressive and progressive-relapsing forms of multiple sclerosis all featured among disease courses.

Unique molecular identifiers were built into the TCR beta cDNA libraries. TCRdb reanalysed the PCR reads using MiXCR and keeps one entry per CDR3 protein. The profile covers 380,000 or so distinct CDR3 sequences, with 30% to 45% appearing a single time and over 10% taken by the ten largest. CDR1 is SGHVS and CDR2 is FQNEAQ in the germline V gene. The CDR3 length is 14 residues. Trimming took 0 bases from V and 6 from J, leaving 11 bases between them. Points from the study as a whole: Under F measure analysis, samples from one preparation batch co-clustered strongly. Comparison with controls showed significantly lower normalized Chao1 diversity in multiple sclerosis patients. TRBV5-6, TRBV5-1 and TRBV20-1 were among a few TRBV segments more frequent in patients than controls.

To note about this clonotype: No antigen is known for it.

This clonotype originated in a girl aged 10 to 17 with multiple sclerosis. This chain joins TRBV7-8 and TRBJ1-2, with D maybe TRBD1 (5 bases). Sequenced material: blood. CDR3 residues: CASSLASGTDGYTF. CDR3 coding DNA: TGTGCCAGCAGCTTAGCTTCAGGGACGGATGGCTACACCTTC.